This TCR beta chain was retrieved from a study of CD8 T cells in ankylosing spondylitis. Study observations and caveats: Ankylosing spondylitis blood appeared to carry a characteristic TCR beta motif of roughly 8 highly homologous variants.

One entry per CDR3 protein results from TCRdb running MiXCR on the 5' RACE reads. This table has 700,000 to 850,000 distinct CDR3 sequences, about 10% appearing once. CDR3 length: 11 residues. Trimming took 2 bases from V and 10 from J, leaving 11 bases between them. Germline V gives CDR1 DFQATT, CDR2 SNEGSKA (reference sequence). This clonotype was recorded a few times. Its target is not known. Input material: blood, either unsorted or a sorted T cell fraction (not recorded which). The receptor was isolated from a male donor with ankylosing spondylitis. The V and J genes are TRBV20-1 and TRBJ1-1, with D possibly TRBD1 on 6 matching bases. The CDR3 DNA reads as TGCAGTGCTAGATCCCTAGGGGGAGCTTTCTTT. Its translation: CSARSLGGAFF.